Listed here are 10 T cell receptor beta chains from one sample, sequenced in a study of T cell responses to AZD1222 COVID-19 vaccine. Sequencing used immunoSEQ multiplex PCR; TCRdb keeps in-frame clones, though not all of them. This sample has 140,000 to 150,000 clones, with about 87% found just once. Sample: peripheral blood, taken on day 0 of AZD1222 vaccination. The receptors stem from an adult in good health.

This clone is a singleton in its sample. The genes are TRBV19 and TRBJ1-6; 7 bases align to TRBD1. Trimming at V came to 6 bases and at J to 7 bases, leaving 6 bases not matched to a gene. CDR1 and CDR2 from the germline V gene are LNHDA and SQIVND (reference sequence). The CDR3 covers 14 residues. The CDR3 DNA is TGTGCCAGTAGCACAGGGGTGTCCAATTCACCCCTCCACTTT. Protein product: CASSTGVSNSPLHF. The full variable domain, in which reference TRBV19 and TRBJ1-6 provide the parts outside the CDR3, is DGGITQSPKYLFRKEGQNVTLSCEQNLNHDAMYWYRQDPGQGLRLIYYSQIVNDFQKGDIAEGYSVSREKKESFPLTVTSAQKNPTAFYLCASSTGVSNSPLHFGNGTRLTVT.

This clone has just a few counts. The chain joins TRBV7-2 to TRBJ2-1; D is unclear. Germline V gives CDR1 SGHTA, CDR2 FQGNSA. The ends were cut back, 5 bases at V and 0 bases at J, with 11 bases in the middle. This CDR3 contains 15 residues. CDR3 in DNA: TGTGCCAGCAGCCAGGTTTTAAGCTCCTACAATGAGCAGTTCTTC. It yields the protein CASSQVLSSYNEQFF.

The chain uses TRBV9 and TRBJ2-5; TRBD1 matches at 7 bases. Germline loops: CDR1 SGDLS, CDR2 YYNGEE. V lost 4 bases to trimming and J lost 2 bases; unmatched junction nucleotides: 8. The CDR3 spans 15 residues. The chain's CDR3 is CASSSSWTGQETQYF. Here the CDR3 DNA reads TGTGCCAGCAGCTCTTCCTGGACAGGTCAAGAGACCCAGTACTTC.

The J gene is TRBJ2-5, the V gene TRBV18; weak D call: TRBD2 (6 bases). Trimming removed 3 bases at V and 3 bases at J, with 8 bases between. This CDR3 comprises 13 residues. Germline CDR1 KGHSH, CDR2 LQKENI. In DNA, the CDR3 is TGTGCCAGCTCACCTTGGGGGGAAGAGACCCAGTACTTC. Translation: CASSPWGEETQYF.

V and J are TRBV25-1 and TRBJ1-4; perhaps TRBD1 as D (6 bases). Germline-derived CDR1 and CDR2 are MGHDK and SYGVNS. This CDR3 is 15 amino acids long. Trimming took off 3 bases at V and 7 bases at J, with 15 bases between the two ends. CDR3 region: CASSDPRGNGEKLFF. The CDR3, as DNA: TGTGCCAGCAGTGACCCCAGGGGAAACGGTGAAAAACTGTTTTTT.

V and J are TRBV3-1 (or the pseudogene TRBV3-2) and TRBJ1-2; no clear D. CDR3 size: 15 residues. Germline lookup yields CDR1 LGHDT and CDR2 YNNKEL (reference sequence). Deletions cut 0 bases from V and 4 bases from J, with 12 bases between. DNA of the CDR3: TGTGCCAGCAGCCAAGAAACGGAACGGTTCTATGGCTACACCTTC. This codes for CASSQETERFYGYTF.

CDR3 sequence reads: CASSPQGRDSPLHF. The CDR3 nucleotides read TGTGCCAGTAGTCCACAGGGTCGCGATTCACCCCTCCACTTT. The gene calls are TRBV19 and TRBJ1-6, with D perhaps TRBD1 (6 bases). Germline-derived CDR1 and CDR2 are LNHDA and SQIVND (reference sequence). Trimming took off 5 bases at V and 8 bases at J, with 13 bases between the two ends. The CDR3 runs to 14 residues.

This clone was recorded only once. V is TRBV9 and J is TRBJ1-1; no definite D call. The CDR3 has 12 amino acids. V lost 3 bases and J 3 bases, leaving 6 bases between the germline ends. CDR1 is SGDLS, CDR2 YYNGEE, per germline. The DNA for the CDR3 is TGTGCCAGCAGCGACCGGGACACTGAAGCTTTCTTT. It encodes CASSDRDTEAFF. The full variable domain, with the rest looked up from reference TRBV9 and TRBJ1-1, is DSGVTQTPKHLITATGQRVTLRCSPRSGDLSVYWYQQSLDQGLQFLIQYYNGEERAKGNILERFSAQQFPDLHSELNLSSLELGDSALYFCASSDRDTEAFFGQGTRLTVV.

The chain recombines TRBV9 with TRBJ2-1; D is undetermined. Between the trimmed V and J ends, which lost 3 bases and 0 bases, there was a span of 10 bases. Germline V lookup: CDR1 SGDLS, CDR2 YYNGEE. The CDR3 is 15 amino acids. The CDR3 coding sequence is TGTGCCAGCAGCGGGGCATCGGCCTCCTACAATGAGCAGTTCTTC. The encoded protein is CASSGASASYNEQFF.

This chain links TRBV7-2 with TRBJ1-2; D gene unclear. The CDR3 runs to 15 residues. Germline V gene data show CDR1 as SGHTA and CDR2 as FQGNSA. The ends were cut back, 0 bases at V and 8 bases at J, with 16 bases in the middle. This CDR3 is CASSLADMGGRGYTF. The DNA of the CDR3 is TGTGCCAGCAGCTTAGCCGATATGGGAGGAAGGGGCTACACCTTC.